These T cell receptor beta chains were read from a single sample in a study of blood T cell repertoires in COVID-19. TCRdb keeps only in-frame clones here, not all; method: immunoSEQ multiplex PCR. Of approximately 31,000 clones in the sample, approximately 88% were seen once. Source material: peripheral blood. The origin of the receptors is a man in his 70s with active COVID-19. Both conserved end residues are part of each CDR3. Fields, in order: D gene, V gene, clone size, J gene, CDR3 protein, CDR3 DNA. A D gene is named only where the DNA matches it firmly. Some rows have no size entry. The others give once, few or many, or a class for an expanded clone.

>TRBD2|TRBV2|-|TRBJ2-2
CASKRGDHTGELFF
TGTGCCAGCAAGCGGGGGGACCACACCGGGGAGCTGTTTTTT
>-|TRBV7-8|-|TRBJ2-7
CASSTPGLTYEQYF
TGTGCCAGCAGCACCCCGGGACTTACCTACGAGCAGTACTTC
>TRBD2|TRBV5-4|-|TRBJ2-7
CASGKFSGSFYEQYF
TGTGCCAGCGGAAAGTTTAGCGGGAGTTTCTACGAGCAGTACTTC
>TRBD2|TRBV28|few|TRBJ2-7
CASTPGPGTTSSEQYF
TGTGCCAGCACCCCGGGGCCCGGGACTACGAGTTCCGAGCAGTACTTC
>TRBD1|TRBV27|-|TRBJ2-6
CASSPRQGRSGANVLTF
TGTGCCAGCAGTCCAAGACAGGGTCGTTCCGGGGCCAACGTCCTGACTTTC
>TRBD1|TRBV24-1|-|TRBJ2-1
CATSDTGQGRNEQFF
TGTGCCACCAGTGATACGGGACAGGGGCGCAATGAGCAGTTCTTC
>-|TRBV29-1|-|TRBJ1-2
CSVEDRRGYTF
TGCAGCGTTGAAGATCGAAGGGGATACACCTTC
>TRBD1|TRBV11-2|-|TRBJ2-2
CASSGQGVGTGELFF
TGTGCCAGCAGCGGACAGGGGGTGGGCACCGGGGAGCTGTTTTTT
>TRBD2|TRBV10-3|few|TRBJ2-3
CAISGLAGTDTQYF
TGTGCCATCAGCGGACTAGCGGGTACAGATACGCAGTATTTT
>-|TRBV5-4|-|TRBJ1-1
CASSLIRNTEAFF
TGTGCCAGCAGCTTGATCAGGAACACTGAAGCTTTCTTT
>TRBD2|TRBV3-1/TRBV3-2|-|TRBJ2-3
CASSQGLAGAPDTQYF
TGTGCCAGCAGCCAGGGACTAGCGGGAGCCCCAGATACGCAGTATTTT
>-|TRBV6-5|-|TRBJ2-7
CASSDSPRLYEQYF
TGTGCCAGCAGCGACTCCCCCAGACTATACGAGCAGTACTTC
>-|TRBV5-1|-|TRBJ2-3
CASSQSSGASDTQYF
TGCGCCAGCAGCCAAAGCTCTGGAGCTTCAGATACGCAGTATTTT
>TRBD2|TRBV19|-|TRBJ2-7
CASSIRASGRSYEQYF
TGTGCCAGTAGTATTCGTGCGAGCGGGAGGTCCTACGAGCAGTACTTC
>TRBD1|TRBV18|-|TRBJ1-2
CASSPRQGAGYGYTF
TGTGCCAGCTCACCCAGACAGGGGGCCGGGTATGGCTACACCTTC
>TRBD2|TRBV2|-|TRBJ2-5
CASSEGLARETQYF
TGTGCCAGCAGCGAAGGACTAGCGAGGGAGACCCAGTACTTC
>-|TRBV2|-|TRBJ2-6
CASRLGGTGANVLTF
TGTGCCAGCAGGTTGGGGGGAACTGGGGCCAACGTCCTGACTTTC
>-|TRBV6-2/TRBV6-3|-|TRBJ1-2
CASSQENYGYTF
TGTGCCAGCAGCCAGGAGAACTATGGCTACACCTTC
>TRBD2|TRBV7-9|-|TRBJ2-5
CASSGGGRVGETQYF
TGTGCCAGCAGCGGTGGCGGGAGGGTAGGAGAGACCCAGTACTTC
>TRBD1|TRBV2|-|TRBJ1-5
CASRTGISNQPQHF
TGTGCCAGCCGGACAGGGATCAGCAATCAGCCCCAGCATTTT
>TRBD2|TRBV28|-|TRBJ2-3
CASSPSGAGGLYTDTQYF
TGTGCCAGCAGCCCCTCCGGGGCGGGAGGCCTCTACACAGATACGCAGTATTTT
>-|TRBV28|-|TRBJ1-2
CASRPRENYGYTF
TGTGCCAGCAGACCCAGGGAAAACTATGGCTACACCTTC
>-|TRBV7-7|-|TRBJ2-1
CASTNRLSSYNEQFF
TGTGCTAGCACCAATCGACTGAGCTCCTACAATGAGCAGTTCTTC
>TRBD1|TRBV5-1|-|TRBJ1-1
CASSFMGTVLNTEAFF
TGCGCCAGCAGCTTCATGGGGACAGTCTTGAACACTGAAGCTTTCTTT
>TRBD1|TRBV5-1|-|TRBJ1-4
CASSFGGTGATNEKLFF
TGCGCCAGCAGCTTTGGCGGGACAGGAGCAACTAATGAAAAACTGTTTTTT
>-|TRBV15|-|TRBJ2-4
CATSPTLAKNIQYF
TGTGCCACCAGTCCTACCTTAGCCAAAAACATTCAGTACTTC
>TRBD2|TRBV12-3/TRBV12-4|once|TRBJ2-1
CASSPQQEREQFF
TGTGCCAGCAGCCCCCAGCAAGAGCGGGAACAGTTCTTC